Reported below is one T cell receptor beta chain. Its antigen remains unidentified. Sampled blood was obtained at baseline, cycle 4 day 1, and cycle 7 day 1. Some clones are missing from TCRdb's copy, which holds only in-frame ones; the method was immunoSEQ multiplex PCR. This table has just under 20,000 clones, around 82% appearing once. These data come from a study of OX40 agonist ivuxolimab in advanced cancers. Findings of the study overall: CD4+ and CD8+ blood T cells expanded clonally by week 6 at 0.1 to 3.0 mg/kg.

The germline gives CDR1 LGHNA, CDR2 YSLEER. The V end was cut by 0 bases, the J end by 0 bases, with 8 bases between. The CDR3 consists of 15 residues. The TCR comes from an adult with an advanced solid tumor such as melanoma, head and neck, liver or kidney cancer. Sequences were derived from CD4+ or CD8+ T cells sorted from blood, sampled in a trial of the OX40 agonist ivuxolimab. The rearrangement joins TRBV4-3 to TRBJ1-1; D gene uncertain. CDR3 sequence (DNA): TGCGCCAGCAGCCAAGATGGCAGACTGAACACTGAAGCTTTCTTT. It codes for CASSQDGRLNTEAFF.